These T cell receptor beta chains were read from a single sample in a study of cytotoxic CD8 clonotypes in ibrutinib-treated CLL. Profiling relied on immunoSEQ multiplex PCR, and the TCRdb table lists in-frame clones only, not all of them. The data hold some 350,000 clones, with 67% observed a single time. Specimen: PBMCs, collected after 36 months of ibrutinib treatment. Receptor source: a human donor with chronic lymphocytic leukemia. CDR3s include the opening cysteine and the closing phenylalanine or tryptophan. The order of the fields is CDR3 DNA, CDR3 protein, V gene, D gene, clone size, J gene. D genes are given only for firm matches. Size tells how often a clone was seen (once, few, many) or the class of an expanded clone, and some rows leave it out.

CDR3 DNA: TGTGCCAGCAGCGCCCCGGGGCCGAACACCGGGGAGCTGTTTTTT
CDR3 protein: CASSAPGPNTGELFF
V gene: TRBV9
D gene: -
clone size: -
J gene: TRBJ2-2

CDR3 DNA: TGCGCCAGCAGCTTGTTAGGCGTTGGCTATGGCTACACCTTC
CDR3 protein: CASSLLGVGYGYTF
V gene: TRBV5-1
D gene: -
clone size: -
J gene: TRBJ1-2

CDR3 DNA: TGCGCCAGCAGCTTGAATGCGGGAGAGGGGTGGGAGACCCAGTACTTC
CDR3 protein: CASSLNAGEGWETQYF
V gene: TRBV5-1
D gene: TRBD2
clone size: -
J gene: TRBJ2-5

CDR3 DNA: TGTGCCAGCAGCTTGCTACCCGACGAGCAGTACTTC
CDR3 protein: CASSLLPDEQYF
V gene: TRBV7-9
D gene: -
clone size: -
J gene: TRBJ2-7

CDR3 DNA: TGTGCCAGCAGTTACCAGTACTCTTCTGAAAAACTGTTTTTT
CDR3 protein: CASSYQYSSEKLFF
V gene: TRBV28
D gene: -
clone size: -
J gene: TRBJ1-4

CDR3 DNA: TGTGCCAGCAGCGCAGGTAGTAGCAATCAGCCCCAGCATTTT
CDR3 protein: CASSAGSSNQPQHF
V gene: TRBV9
D gene: -
clone size: -
J gene: TRBJ1-5

CDR3 DNA: TGTGCCAGCAGTTACAGGGACGGCTATGGCTACACCTTC
CDR3 protein: CASSYRDGYGYTF
V gene: TRBV6-5
D gene: -
clone size: -
J gene: TRBJ1-2

CDR3 DNA: TGTGCCAGCAGTTACACTCCCGGTGTCGATGAGCAGTTCTTC
CDR3 protein: CASSYTPGVDEQFF
V gene: TRBV6-5
D gene: -
clone size: once
J gene: TRBJ2-1

CDR3 DNA: TGTGCCAGCAGCTCGGTGGTGCGGGAGTATATCGACGAGCAGTACTTC
CDR3 protein: CASSSVVREYIDEQYF
V gene: TRBV7-9
D gene: TRBD2
clone size: -
J gene: TRBJ2-7

CDR3 DNA: TGTGCCAGCAGTTACCGAGACACTTACGAGCAGTACTTC
CDR3 protein: CASSYRDTYEQYF
V gene: TRBV6-6
D gene: -
clone size: -
J gene: TRBJ2-7

CDR3 DNA: TGTGCCAGCAGCTTTGGGGTGCGGTACAATGAGCAGTTCTTC
CDR3 protein: CASSFGVRYNEQFF
V gene: TRBV5-8
D gene: -
clone size: -
J gene: TRBJ2-1

CDR3 DNA: TGTGCCAGCAGCTTCGGCCGGGTGGGGGTTTACGAGCAGTACTTC
CDR3 protein: CASSFGRVGVYEQYF
V gene: TRBV7-8
D gene: -
clone size: -
J gene: TRBJ2-7

CDR3 DNA: TGCGCCAGCAGCTTGGACACATCGGGGGATCGCTATGGCTACACCTTC
CDR3 protein: CASSLDTSGDRYGYTF
V gene: TRBV5-1
D gene: -
clone size: few
J gene: TRBJ1-2

CDR3 DNA: TGTGCTAGTGGCCTCAGCAATGAGCAGTTCTTC
CDR3 protein: CASGLSNEQFF
V gene: TRBV12-5
D gene: -
clone size: -
J gene: TRBJ2-1

CDR3 DNA: TGCGCCAGCAGCATCCGGGACCCATCTTCCGAGCAGTACTTC
CDR3 protein: CASSIRDPSSEQYF
V gene: TRBV5-1
D gene: -
clone size: -
J gene: TRBJ2-7

CDR3 DNA: TGTGCCAGCAGTTATCGAGGGACACTCGCTGAAGCTTTCTTT
CDR3 protein: CASSYRGTLAEAFF
V gene: TRBV6-6
D gene: -
clone size: -
J gene: TRBJ1-1

CDR3 DNA: TGTGCCAGCAGTTACCCGGGATTCGGGGACACTGAAGCTTTCTTT
CDR3 protein: CASSYPGFGDTEAFF
V gene: TRBV6-5
D gene: -
clone size: -
J gene: TRBJ1-1

CDR3 DNA: TGTGCCAGCGTGGCTCGCGGGGGGGCCGGAGAGCAGTACTTC
CDR3 protein: CASVARGGAGEQYF
V gene: TRBV2
D gene: TRBD2
clone size: -
J gene: TRBJ2-7

CDR3 DNA: TGTGCCAGCAGTTCTCGACCACTTCGGGACCAAGAGACCCAGTACTTC
CDR3 protein: CASSSRPLRDQETQYF
V gene: TRBV27
D gene: -
clone size: -
J gene: TRBJ2-5

CDR3 DNA: TGTGCCAGTAGTGAGTCCCAGAGTTGGTACCAAGAGACCCAGTACTTC
CDR3 protein: CASSESQSWYQETQYF
V gene: TRBV19
D gene: -
clone size: -
J gene: TRBJ2-5

CDR3 DNA: TGTGCCAGCAGTTTACTGGCGGGTGGTAGCTCAGATACGCAGTATTTT
CDR3 protein: CASSLLAGGSSDTQYF
V gene: TRBV27
D gene: -
clone size: once
J gene: TRBJ2-3

CDR3 DNA: TGCGCCAGCAGCCCCCTGTGGGGGGCGCGGGGCTACACCTTC
CDR3 protein: CASSPLWGARGYTF
V gene: TRBV4-1
D gene: -
clone size: -
J gene: TRBJ1-2

CDR3 DNA: TGTGCCAGCAGCATTCGCGGACTAGCGGGAGGTCCTTCCACCTACGAGCAGTACTTC
CDR3 protein: CASSIRGLAGGPSTYEQYF
V gene: TRBV5-4
D gene: TRBD2
clone size: -
J gene: TRBJ2-7

CDR3 DNA: TGTGCCACCAGCAAGGGGGGTGCTTACGAGCAGTACTTC
CDR3 protein: CATSKGGAYEQYF
V gene: TRBV15
D gene: -
clone size: -
J gene: TRBJ2-7

CDR3 DNA: TGTGCTAGTGGTCCACGCTACCTAGCGCGCACAGATACGCAGTATTTT
CDR3 protein: CASGPRYLARTDTQYF
V gene: TRBV12-5
D gene: -
clone size: -
J gene: TRBJ2-3

CDR3 DNA: TGCAGTGCTAGTGTTGGTTCTGAAGCTTTCTTT
CDR3 protein: CSASVGSEAFF
V gene: TRBV20-1
D gene: -
clone size: -
J gene: TRBJ1-1

CDR3 DNA: TGTGCCAGCAGCCCGGGACTAGCGTCGGATACGCAGTATTTT
CDR3 protein: CASSPGLASDTQYF
V gene: TRBV6-1
D gene: TRBD2
clone size: -
J gene: TRBJ2-3

CDR3 DNA: TGTGCCAGCAGCCGTTTTGAAAAACTGTTTTTT
CDR3 protein: CASSRFEKLFF
V gene: TRBV6-6
D gene: -
clone size: -
J gene: TRBJ1-4